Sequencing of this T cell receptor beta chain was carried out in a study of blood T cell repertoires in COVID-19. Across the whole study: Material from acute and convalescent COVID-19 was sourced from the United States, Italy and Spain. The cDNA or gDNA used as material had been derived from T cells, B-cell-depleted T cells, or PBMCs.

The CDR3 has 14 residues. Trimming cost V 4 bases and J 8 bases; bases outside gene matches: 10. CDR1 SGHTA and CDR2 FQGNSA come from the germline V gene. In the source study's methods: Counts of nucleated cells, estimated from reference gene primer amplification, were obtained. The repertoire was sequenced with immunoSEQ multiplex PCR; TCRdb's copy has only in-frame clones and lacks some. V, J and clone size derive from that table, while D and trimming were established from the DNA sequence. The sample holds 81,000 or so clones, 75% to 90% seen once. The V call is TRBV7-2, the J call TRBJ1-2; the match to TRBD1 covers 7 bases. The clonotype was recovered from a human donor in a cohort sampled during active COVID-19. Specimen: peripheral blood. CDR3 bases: TGTGCCAGCAGCTCCCGGACAGGAAGTTTCGGCTACACCTTC. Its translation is CASSSRTGSFGYTF.